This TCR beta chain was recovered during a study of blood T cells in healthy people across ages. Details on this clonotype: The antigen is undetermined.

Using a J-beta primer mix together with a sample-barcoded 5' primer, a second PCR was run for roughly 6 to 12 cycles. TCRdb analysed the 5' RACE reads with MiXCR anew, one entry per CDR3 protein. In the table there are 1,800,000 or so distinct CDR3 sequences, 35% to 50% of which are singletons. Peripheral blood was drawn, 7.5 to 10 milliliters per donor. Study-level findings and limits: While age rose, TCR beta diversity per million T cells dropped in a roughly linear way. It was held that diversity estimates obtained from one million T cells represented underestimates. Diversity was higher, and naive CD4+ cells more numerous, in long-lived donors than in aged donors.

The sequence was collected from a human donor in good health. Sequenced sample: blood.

The CDR3 nucleotides read TGTGCCAGCACCTCTTGGACGAAACCCCAGCATTTT. Its translation: CASTSWTKPQHF. The rearrangement joins TRBV28 to TRBJ1-5; D is undetermined. Trimming shortened V by 7 bases and J by 10 bases, and 14 bases separated the two germline ends. This CDR3 contains 12 residues. Germline CDR1 and CDR2: MDHEN and SYDVKM.